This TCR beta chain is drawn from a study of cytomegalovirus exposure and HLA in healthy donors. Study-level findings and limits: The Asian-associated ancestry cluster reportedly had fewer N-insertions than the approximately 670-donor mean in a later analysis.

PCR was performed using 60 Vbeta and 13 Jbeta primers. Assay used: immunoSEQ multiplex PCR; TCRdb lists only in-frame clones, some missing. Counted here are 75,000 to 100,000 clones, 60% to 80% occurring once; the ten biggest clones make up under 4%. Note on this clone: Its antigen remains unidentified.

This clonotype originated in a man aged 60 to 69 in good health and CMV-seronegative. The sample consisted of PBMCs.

The DNA for the CDR3 is TGTGCCAGCAGTTACGTGACTAGCGGAACCTACAATGAGCAGTTCTTC. Protein product: CASSYVTSGTYNEQFF. The chain uses TRBV6-5 and TRBJ2-1, with 9 nucleotides matching TRBD2. The CDR3 covers 16 residues. The germline gives CDR1 MNHEY, CDR2 SVGAGI. The trim removed 2 bases at V and 2 bases at J, leaving 4 bases unmatched.